This entry is about one T cell receptor (beta chain). Its antigen is currently unknown. These data originate in a study of T cell responses to AZD1222 COVID-19 vaccine. General study results and limits: Regions left unmutated in variants are reportedly the target of nearly half of spike-specific TCRs.

The data were produced by immunoSEQ multiplex PCR, yet TCRdb's version contains in-frame clones alone and is incomplete. The data contain about 94,000 clones, about 88% of them singletons. This CDR3 is 13 amino acids long. From germline, CDR1 is MNHEY and CDR2 SVGAGI. Trimming removed 6 bases at V and 0 bases at J, with 5 bases between. The chain uses TRBV6-5 and TRBJ1-4, with D hard to call. Source: peripheral blood, taken on day 0 of AZD1222 vaccination. This receptor was identified in an adult in good health. The CDR3 DNA is TGTGCCAGCAGGCGAGCAACTAATGAAAAACTGTTTTTT. This gives the protein CASRRATNEKLFF.